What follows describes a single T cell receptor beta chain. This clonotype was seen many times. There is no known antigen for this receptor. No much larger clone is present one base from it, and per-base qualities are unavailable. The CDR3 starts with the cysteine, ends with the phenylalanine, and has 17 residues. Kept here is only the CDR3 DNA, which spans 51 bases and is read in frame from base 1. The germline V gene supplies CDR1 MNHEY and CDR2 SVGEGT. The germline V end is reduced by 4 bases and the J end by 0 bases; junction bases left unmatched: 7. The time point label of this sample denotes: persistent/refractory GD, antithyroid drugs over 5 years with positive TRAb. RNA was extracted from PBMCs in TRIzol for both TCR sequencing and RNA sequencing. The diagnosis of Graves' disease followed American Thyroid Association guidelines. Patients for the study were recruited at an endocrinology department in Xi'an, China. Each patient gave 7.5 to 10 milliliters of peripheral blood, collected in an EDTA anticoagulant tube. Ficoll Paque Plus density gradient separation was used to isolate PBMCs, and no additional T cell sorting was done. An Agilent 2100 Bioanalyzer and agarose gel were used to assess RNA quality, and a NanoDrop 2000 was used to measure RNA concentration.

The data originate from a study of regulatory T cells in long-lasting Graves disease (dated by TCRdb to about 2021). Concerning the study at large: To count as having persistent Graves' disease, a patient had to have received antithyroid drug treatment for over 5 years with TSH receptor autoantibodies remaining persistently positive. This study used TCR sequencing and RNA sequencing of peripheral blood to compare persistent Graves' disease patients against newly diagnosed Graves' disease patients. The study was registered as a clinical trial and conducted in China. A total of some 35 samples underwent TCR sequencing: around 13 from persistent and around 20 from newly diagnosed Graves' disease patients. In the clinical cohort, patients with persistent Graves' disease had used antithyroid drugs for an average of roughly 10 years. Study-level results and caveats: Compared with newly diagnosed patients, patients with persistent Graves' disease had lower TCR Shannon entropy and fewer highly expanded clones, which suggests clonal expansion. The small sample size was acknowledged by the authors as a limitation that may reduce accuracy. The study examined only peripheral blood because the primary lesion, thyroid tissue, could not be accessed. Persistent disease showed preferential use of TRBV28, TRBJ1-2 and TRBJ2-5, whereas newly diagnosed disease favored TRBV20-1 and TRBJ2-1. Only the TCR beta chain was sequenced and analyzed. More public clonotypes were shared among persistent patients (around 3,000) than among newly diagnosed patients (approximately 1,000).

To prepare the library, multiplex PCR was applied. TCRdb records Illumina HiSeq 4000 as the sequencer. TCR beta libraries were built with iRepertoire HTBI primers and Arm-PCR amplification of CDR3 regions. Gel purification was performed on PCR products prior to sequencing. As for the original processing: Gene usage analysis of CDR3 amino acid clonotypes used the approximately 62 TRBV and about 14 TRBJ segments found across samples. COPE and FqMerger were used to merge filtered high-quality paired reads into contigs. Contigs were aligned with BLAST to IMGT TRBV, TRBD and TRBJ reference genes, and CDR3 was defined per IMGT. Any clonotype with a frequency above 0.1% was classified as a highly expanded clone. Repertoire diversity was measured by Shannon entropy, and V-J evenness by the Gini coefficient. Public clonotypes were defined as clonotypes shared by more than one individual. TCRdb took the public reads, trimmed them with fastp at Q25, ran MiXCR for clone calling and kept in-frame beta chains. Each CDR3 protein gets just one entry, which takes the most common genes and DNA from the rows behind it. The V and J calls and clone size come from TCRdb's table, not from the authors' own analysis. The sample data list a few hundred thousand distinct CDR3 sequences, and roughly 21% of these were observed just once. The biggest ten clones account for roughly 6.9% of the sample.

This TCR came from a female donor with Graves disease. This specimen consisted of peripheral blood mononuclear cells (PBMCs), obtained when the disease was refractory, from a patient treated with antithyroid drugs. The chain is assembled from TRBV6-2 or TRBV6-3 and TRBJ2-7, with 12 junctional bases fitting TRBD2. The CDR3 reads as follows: CASSSGTSGWFSYEQYF. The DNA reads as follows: TGTGCCAGCAGTTCCGGGACTAGCGGGTGGTTCTCCTACGAGCAGTACTTC.